This entry is about one TCR beta chain. This sample was taken from a study of blood T cell repertoires in COVID-19. About the study: The study drew acute and convalescent COVID-19 samples from the United States, Italy and Spain. T cells, B-cell-depleted T cells, or PBMCs provided the cDNA or gDNA that served as material.

Trimming left V 7 bases short and J 8 bases short, with 11 bases between. The length of the CDR3 is 11 residues. Original methodology: Estimation of nucleated cell counts relied on the amplification of reference gene primers. Assay used: immunoSEQ multiplex PCR; TCRdb lists only in-frame clones, some missing. That table supplies the V and J calls and clone size; D and trimming were determined from the DNA. Here the sample spans a few hundred thousand clones, around 80% being singletons. The sequence came from a woman in her fifties or sixties with acute or convalescent COVID-19. Sequencing was done on a sample of peripheral blood. The chain recombines TRBV12-3 or TRBV12-4 with TRBJ1-1; no clear D gene. The CDR3 loop reads CASTHGYEAFF. In nucleotides, the CDR3 is TGTGCCAGCACCCACGGGTACGAAGCTTTCTTT.